This T cell receptor beta chain was captured in a study of T cells in Graves' hyperthyroidism and ophthalmopathy. This CDR3 region has 15 residues. V lost 5 bases to trimming and J lost 4 bases; unmatched junction nucleotides: 6. Per the germline V gene, CDR1 is SEHNR and CDR2 is FQNEAQ (reference sequence). Template material for amplifying TCR beta CDR3 regions consisted of RNA transcripts. A first-round RT-PCR of the TCR CDR3 used the HTBI primer set. TCRdb re-called the multiplex PCR reads through MiXCR, storing one row per CDR3 protein. The sample shows about 760,000 distinct CDR3 sequences, approximately 40% of them seen only once. This clonotype was detected many times. The antigen is unknown. The study, taken as a whole, reports: Stable hyperthyroidism was told apart from ophthalmopathy by a model built on 13 V-J features. Ophthalmopathy was identified by the model a median roughly six months ahead of onset. Researchers found most expanded thyroid clonotypes above 0.001 in blood as well.

It was 10 ml of fresh peripheral blood that supplied the PBMCs. The clonotype was recovered from a woman aged 35 to 49 with Graves' hyperthyroidism. This chain connects TRBV7-9 to TRBJ1-5; TRBD1 aligns across 9 bases. Sequencing used blood. The CDR3 region is CASSRDRDGNQPQHF. CDR3 DNA: TGTGCCAGCAGCAGGGACAGGGATGGGAATCAGCCCCAGCATTTT.